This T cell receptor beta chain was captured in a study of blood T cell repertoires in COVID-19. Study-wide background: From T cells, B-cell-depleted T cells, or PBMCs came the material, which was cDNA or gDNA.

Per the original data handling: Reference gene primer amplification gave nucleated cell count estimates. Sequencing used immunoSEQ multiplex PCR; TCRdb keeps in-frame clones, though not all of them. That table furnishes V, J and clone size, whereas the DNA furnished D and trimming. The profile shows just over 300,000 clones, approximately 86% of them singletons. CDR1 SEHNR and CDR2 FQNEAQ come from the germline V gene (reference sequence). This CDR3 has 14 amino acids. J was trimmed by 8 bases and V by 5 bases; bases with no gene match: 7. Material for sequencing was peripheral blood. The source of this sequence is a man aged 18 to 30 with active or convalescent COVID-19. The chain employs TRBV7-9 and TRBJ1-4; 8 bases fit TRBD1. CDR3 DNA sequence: TGTGCCAGCAGCCTCCTGACAGGGGAGGAAAAACTGTTTTTT. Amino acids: CASSLLTGEEKLFF. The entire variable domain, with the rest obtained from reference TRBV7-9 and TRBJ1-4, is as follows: DTGVSQNPRHKITKRGQNVTFRCDPISEHNRLYWYRQTLGQGPEFLTYFQNEAQLEKSRLLSDRFSAERPKGSFSTLEIQRTEQGDSAMYLCASSLLTGEEKLFFGSGTQLSVL.